This T cell receptor beta chain appears in the sequencing data of a study of beta chain features in type 1 diabetes. The study, taken as a whole, reports: In type 1 diabetes patients, VDJ junctions had fewer insertions; deletions at these junctions were more frequent. All four CD4+ subsets from Type 1 diabetes patients carried moderately but significantly shorter TCRB CDR3s.

Concerning this clone itself: Its antigen is currently unknown.

Germline assignment: CDR1 MNHEY and CDR2 SVGAGI. The V gene lost 6 bases and the J gene lost 3 bases, with 18 bases spanning the gap. This CDR3 region has 15 residues. Reverse transcribing all isolated RNA meant expressed TCRB transcripts were sequenced. Assay: immunoSEQ multiplex PCR; the TCRdb copy retains only in-frame clones and omits some. The table has fewer than 400,000 clones, approximately 8.2% seen once. The chain employs TRBV6-5 and TRBJ2-7; weak D call: TRBD2 (6 bases). Sequencing was carried out using central memory CD4+ T cells from blood. The sequence derives from a young woman in good health. CDR3 amino acids: CASSTAGTPNYEQYF. In DNA form, the CDR3 reads TGTGCCAGCAGCACCGCGGGGACCCCAAACTACGAGCAGTACTTC.